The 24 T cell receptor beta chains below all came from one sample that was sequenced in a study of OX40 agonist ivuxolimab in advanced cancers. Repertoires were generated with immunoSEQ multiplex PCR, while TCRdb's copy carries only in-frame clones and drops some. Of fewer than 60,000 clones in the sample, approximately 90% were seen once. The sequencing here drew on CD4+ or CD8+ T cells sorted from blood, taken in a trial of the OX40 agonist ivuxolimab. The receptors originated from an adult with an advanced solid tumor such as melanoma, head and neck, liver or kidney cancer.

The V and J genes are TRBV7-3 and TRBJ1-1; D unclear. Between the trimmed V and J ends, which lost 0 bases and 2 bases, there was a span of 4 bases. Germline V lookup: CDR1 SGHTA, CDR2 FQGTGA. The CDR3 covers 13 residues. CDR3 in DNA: TGTGCCAGCAGCTTAACAGTAAACACTGAAGCTTTCTTT. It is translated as CASSLTVNTEAFF.

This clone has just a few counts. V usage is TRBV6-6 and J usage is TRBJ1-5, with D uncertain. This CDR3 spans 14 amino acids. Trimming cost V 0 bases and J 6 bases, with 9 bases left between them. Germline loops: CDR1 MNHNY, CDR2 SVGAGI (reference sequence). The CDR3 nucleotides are TGTGCCAGCAGTTACTCTCGAGGTCGTCAGCCCCAGCATTTT. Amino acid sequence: CASSYSRGRQPQHF.

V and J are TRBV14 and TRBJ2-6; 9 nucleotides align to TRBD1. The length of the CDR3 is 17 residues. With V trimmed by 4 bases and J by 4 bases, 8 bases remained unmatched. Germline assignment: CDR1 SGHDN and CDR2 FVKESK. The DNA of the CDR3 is TGTGCCAGCAGCCCATTACAGGGGGCGCACGGGGCCAACGTCCTGACTTTC. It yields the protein CASSPLQGAHGANVLTF.

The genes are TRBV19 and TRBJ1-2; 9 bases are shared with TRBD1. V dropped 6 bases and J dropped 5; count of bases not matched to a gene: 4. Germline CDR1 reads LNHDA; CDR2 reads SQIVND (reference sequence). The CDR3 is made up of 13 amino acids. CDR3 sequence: CASRLTGGYGYTF. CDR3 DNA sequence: TGTGCCAGTAGGCTGACAGGGGGTTATGGCTACACCTTC.

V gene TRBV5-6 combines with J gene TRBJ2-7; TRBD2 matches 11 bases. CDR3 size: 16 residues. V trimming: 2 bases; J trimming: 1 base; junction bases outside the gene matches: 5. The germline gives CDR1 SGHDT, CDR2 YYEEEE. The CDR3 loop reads CASSLWTSGPSYEQYF. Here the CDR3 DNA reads TGTGCCAGCAGCTTATGGACTAGCGGGCCTTCCTACGAGCAGTACTTC.

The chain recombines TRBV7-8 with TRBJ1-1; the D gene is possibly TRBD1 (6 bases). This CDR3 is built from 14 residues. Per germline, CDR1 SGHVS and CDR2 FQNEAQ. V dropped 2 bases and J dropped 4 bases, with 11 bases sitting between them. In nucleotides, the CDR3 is TGTGCCAGCAGCTTATCAGGGGAGGGCACTGAAGCTTTCTTT. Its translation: CASSLSGEGTEAFF.

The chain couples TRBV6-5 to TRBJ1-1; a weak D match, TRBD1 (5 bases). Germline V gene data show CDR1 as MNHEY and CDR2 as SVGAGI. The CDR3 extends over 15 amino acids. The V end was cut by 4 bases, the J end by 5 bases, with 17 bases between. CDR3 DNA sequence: TGTGCCAGCAGTTCCTCAGGGCGCCTGGGAACTGAAGCTTTCTTT. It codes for CASSSSGRLGTEAFF.

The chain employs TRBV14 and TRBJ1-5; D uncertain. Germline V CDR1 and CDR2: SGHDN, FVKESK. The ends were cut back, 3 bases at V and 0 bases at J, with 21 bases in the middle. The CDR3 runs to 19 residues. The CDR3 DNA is TGTGCCAGCAGCCATCCCGGGCTACTCCGAAGGTATAGCAATCAGCCCCAGCATTTT. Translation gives CASSHPGLLRRYSNQPQHF.

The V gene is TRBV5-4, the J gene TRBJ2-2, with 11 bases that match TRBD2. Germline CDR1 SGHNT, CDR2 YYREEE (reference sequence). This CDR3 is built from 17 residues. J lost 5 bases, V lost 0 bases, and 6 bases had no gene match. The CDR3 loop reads CASSLAGTSGRTGELFF. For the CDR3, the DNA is TGTGCCAGCAGCTTGGCTGGGACTAGCGGCAGGACCGGGGAGCTGTTTTTT.

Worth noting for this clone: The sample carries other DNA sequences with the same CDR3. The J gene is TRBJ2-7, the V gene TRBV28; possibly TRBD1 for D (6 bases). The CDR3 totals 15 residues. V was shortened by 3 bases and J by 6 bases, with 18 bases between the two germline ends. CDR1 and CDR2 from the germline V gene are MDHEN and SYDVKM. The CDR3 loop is CASSFHTQTGSEQYF. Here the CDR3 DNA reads TGTGCCAGCAGTTTCCACACACAGACAGGTTCCGAGCAGTACTTC. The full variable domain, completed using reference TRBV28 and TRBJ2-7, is DVKVTQSSRYLVKRTGEKVFLECVQDMDHENMFWYRQDPGLGLRLIYFSYDVKMKEKGDIPEGYSVSREKKERFSLILESASTNQTSMYLCASSFHTQTGSEQYFGPGTRLTVT.

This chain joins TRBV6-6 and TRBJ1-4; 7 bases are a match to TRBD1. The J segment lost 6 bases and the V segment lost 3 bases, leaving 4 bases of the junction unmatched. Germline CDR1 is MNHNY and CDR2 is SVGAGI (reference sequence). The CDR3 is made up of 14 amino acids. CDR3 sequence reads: CASSYGDSYEKLFF. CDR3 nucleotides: TGTGCCAGCAGTTATGGGGACAGTTATGAAAAACTGTTTTTT.

The CDR3 loop is CASSTNSYNEQFF. CDR3 coding DNA: TGTGCCAGCAGCACAAACTCCTACAATGAGCAGTTCTTC. The J gene is TRBJ2-1, the V gene TRBV7-2; D remains ambiguous. The CDR3 is made up of 13 amino acids. Germline CDR1 and CDR2: SGHTA and FQGNSA. Trimming left V 5 bases short and J 0 bases short, with 5 bases between. Looking up the rest from reference TRBV7-2 and TRBJ2-1 gives the full variable domain: GAGVSQSPSNKVTEKGKDVELRCDPISGHTALYWYRQSLGQGLEFLIYFQGNSAPDKSGLPSDRFSAERTGGSVSTLTIQRTQQEDSAVYLCASSTNSYNEQFFGPGTRLTVL.

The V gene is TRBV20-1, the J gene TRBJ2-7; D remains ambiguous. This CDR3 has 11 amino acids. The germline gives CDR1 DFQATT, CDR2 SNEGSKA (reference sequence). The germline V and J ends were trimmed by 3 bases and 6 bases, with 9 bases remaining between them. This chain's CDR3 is CSASSKAEQYF. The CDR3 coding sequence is TGCAGTGCTAGTTCCAAGGCCGAGCAGTACTTC.

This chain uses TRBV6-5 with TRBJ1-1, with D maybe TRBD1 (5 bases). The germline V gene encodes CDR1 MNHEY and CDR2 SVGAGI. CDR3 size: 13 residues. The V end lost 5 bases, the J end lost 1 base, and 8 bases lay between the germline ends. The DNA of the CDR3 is TGTGCCAGCAGTCGCGACAGGAACACTGAAGCTTTCTTT. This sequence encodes CASSRDRNTEAFF.

CDR3 bases: TGCAGCGTTGAAGATCCTGTGACTAGCGGTAACTACGAGCAGTACTTC. Its translation is CSVEDPVTSGNYEQYF. The chain is built from TRBV29-1 and TRBJ2-7; 9 bases agree with TRBD2. The CDR3 length is 16 residues. Germline lookup yields CDR1 SQVTM and CDR2 ANQGSEA. V trimming: 0 bases; J trimming: 3 bases; junction bases outside the gene matches: 9.

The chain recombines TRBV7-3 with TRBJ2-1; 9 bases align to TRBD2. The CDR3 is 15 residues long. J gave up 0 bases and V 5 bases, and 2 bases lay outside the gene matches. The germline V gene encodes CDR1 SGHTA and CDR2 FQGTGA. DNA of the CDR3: TGTGCCAGCAGCCGTAGCGGGGGCTCCTACAATGAGCAGTTCTTC. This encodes CASSRSGGSYNEQFF. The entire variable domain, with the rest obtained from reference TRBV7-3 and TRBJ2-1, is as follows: GAGVSQTPSNKVTEKGKYVELRCDPISGHTALYWYRQSLGQGPEFLIYFQGTGAADDSGLPNDRFFAVRPEGSVSTLKIQRTERGDSAVYLCASSRSGGSYNEQFFGPGTRLTVL.

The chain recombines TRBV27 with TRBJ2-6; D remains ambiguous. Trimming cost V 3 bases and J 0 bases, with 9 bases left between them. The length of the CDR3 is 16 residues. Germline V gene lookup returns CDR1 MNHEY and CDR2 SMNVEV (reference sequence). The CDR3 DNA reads TGTGCCAGCAGTTTTTTTCCGGACTCTGGGGCCAACGTCCTGACTTTC. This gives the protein CASSFFPDSGANVLTF.

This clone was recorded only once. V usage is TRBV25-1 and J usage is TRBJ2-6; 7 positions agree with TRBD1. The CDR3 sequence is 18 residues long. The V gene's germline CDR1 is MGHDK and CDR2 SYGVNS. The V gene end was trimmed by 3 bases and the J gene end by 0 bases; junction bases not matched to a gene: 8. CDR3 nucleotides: TGTGCCAGCAGTGATAGGGGGCCTCGGGGCTCTGGGGCCAACGTCCTGACTTTC. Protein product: CASSDRGPRGSGANVLTF.

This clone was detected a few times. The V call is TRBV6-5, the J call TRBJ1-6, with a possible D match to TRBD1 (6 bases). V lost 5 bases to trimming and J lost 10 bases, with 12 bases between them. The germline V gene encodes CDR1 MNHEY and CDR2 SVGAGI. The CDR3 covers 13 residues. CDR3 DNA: TGTGCCAGCAGTAACAGGGTCGAGTCACCCCTCCACTTT. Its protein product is CASSNRVESPLHF.

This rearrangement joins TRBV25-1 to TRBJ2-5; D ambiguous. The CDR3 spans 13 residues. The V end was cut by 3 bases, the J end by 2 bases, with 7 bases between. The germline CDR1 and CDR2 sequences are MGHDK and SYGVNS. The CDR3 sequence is CASSDRSQETQYF. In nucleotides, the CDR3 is TGTGCCAGCAGTGATCGGAGTCAAGAGACCCAGTACTTC.

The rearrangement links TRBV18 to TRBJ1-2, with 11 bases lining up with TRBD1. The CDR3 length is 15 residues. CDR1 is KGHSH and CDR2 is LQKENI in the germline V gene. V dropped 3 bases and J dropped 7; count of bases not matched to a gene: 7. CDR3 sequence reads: CASSPFGDRGFGYTF. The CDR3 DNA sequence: TGTGCCAGCTCACCGTTCGGGGACAGGGGGTTTGGCTACACCTTC.

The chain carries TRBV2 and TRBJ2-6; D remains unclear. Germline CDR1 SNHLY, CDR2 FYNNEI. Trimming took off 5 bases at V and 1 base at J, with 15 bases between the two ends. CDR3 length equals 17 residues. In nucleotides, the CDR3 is TGTGCCAGCAGTCCCCGAATGAGGACGTCTGGGGCCAACGTCCTGACTTTC. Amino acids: CASSPRMRTSGANVLTF.

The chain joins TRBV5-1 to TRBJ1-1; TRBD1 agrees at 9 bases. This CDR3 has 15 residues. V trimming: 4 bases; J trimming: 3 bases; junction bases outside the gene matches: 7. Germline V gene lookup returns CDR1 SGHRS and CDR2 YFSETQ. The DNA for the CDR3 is TGCGCCAGCAGCGTACAGGGGGCAGGGGACACTGAAGCTTTCTTT. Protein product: CASSVQGAGDTEAFF. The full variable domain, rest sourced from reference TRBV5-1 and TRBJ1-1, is KAGVTQTPRYLIKTRGQQVTLSCSPISGHRSVSWYQQTPGQGLQFLFEYFSETQRNKGNFPGRFSGRQFSNSRSEMNVSTLELGDSALYLCASSVQGAGDTEAFFGQGTRLTVV.

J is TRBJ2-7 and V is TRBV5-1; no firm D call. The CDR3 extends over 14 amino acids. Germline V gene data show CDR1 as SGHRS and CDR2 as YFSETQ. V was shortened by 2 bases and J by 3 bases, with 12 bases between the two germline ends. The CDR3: CASSLDPDYYEQYF. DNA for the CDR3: TGCGCCAGCAGCTTAGATCCCGATTACTACGAGCAGTACTTC.